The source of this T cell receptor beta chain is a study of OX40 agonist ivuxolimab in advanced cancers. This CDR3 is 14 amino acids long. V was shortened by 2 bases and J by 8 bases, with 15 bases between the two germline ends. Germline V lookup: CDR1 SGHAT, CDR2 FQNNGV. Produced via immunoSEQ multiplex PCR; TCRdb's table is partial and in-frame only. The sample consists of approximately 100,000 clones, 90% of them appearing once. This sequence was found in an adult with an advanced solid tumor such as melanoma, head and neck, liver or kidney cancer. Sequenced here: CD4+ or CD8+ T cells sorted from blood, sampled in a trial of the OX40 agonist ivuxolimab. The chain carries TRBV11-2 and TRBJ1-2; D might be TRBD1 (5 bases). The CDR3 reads CASSLSNQGGGYTF. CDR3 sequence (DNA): TGTGCCAGCAGCTTAAGTAATCAGGGTGGAGGCTACACCTTC.